The 20 T cell receptor beta chains below were found in one sample sequenced in a study of identical twins. One entry per CDR3 protein results from TCRdb running MiXCR on the 5' RACE reads. The sample includes roughly 710,000 distinct CDR3 sequences, 5.5% to 6.5% of them seen just once. Sequencing used naive T cells sorted from blood. All receptors come from a man between 18 and 29 years old in good health.

The sample holds many counts of this clonotype. The chain is built from TRBV5-1 and TRBJ2-1; D not resolved. CDR1 and CDR2 (germline): SGHRS, YFSETQ. Trimming pared 4 bases from V and 4 bases from J, leaving 12 bases between. The CDR3 has 14 amino acids. In DNA, the CDR3 is TGCGCCAGCAGCCCAGAAAGTCTGTACAATGAGCAGTTCTTC. Translated: CASSPESLYNEQFF.

Concerning this clonotype: One base away lies a much larger clone, so this may be a sequencing read error. V gene TRBV29-1 combines with J gene TRBJ2-2, with D possibly TRBD1 on 5 matching bases. The CDR3 is 14 amino acids. The germline V and J ends were trimmed by 4 bases and 0 bases, with 9 bases remaining between them. The germline CDR1 and CDR2 sequences are SQVTM and ANQGSEA. As DNA, the CDR3 is TGCAGCGTTGGGCAACAGGCGAACACCGGGGAGCTGTTTTTT. Translation: CSVGQQANTGELFF.

This clonotype was seen once. The chain links TRBV18 to TRBJ2-3, with TRBD1 identical over 7 bases. Germline CDR1 reads KGHSH; CDR2 reads LQKENI. The CDR3 covers 14 residues. V lost 3 bases to trimming and J lost 5 bases; unmatched junction nucleotides: 5. DNA of the CDR3: TGTGCCAGCTCACCTACAGGGGATGGAGATACGCAGTATTTT. Protein: CASSPTGDGDTQYF.

This clonotype showed up many times. CDR3: CASSSGKGYGETQYF. The CDR3 bases are TGCGCCAGCAGCTCAGGGAAGGGATATGGGGAGACCCAGTACTTC. The genes are TRBV4-1 and TRBJ2-5; TRBD1 might be the D (5 bases). The CDR3 has 15 amino acids. Germline lookup yields CDR1 MGHRA and CDR2 YSYEKL. Trimming removed 5 bases from V and 5 bases from J, with 18 bases in between.

This clonotype was picked up many times. V usage is TRBV10-3 and J usage is TRBJ2-3; D gene unclear. The CDR3 runs 13 residues. Trimming took off 10 bases at V and 1 base at J, with 12 bases between the two ends. CDR1 and CDR2 (germline): ENHRY, SYGVKD. The CDR3 DNA sequence: TGTGCCACCGAAGCGAGCGGCACAGATACGCAGTATTTT. Translated: CATEASGTDTQYF.

This clonotype was detected only a few times. The chain links TRBV7-8 to TRBJ1-3; perhaps TRBD1 as D (5 bases). V lost 0 bases to trimming and J lost 0 bases, with 12 bases between them. Germline V CDR1 and CDR2: SGHVS, FQNEAQ. The CDR3 has 17 residues. CDR3 DNA: TGTGCCAGCAGCTTAGCGACCGGGACCCCCTCTGGAAACACCATATATTTT. This codes for CASSLATGTPSGNTIYF. The full variable domain, rest sourced from reference TRBV7-8 and TRBJ1-3, is GAGVSQSPRYKVAKRGQDVALRCDPISGHVSLFWYQQALGQGPEFLTYFQNEAQLDKSGLPSDRFFAERPEGSVSTLKIQRTQQEDSAVYLCASSLATGTPSGNTIYFGEGSWLTVV.

Turning to this clonotype: With a much larger clone just one base away, this may be a read error. This chain connects TRBV5-1 to TRBJ2-1, with D possibly called TRBD1 or TRBD2 (5 bases each). The CDR3 runs to 14 residues. Germline V gene sequence: CDR1 SGHRS, CDR2 YFSETQ. CDR3 coding DNA: TGCGCCAGCAGCTTGGCGGGGCCCTACAATGTGCAGTTCTTC. Its translation is CASSLAGPYNVQFF.

This clonotype was picked up a small number of times. The genes are TRBV27 and TRBJ2-5; D assignment may be TRBD1 or TRBD2 (5 bases each). V was shortened by 6 bases and J by 2 bases, with 13 bases between the two germline ends. The CDR3 totals 14 residues. The germline V gene encodes CDR1 MNHEY and CDR2 SMNVEV (reference sequence). CDR3 bases: TGTGCCAGCAGACGGGACGTCTGGCAAGAGACCCAGTACTTC. Encoded protein: CASRRDVWQETQYF.

This clonotype came up many times. The genes are TRBV6-5 and TRBJ2-3, with 8 positions matching TRBD2. The CDR3 has 18 amino acids. From germline, CDR1 is MNHEY and CDR2 SVGAGI. Trimming cost V 0 bases and J 4 bases; bases outside gene matches: 12. CDR3 nucleotide sequence: TGTGCCAGCAGTTACTCGGAATTAACGGGAGGGAGCTCAGATACGCAGTATTTT. The encoded protein is CASSYSELTGGSSDTQYF.

This sequence joins TRBV5-6 and TRBJ2-5; 14 bases match TRBD2. The CDR3 sequence is 17 residues long. With 3 bases clipped from V and 3 bases from J, the junction kept 7 bases outside the gene matches. CDR1 and CDR2 (germline): SGHDT, YYEEEE. The CDR3 loop reads CASSWGPGLAGEETQYF. CDR3 in DNA: TGTGCCAGCAGCTGGGGCCCGGGACTAGCGGGAGAAGAGACCCAGTACTTC.

In its sample, this clonotype was seen many times. The V call is TRBV12-3 or TRBV12-4, the J call TRBJ2-2, with 9 bases fitting TRBD1. The V gene end was trimmed by 3 bases and the J gene end by 7 bases; junction bases not matched to a gene: 9. The CDR3 consists of 16 residues. The chain's CDR3 is CASSLSTGGPDGELFF. The CDR3 region has the DNA TGTGCCAGCAGTTTGTCTACAGGGGGCCCCGACGGGGAGCTGTTTTTT.

This clonotype has just a few counts. The chain joins TRBV5-1 to TRBJ2-6, with D tentatively TRBD2 (5 bases). The germline V gene has CDR1 SGHRS and CDR2 YFSETQ. The CDR3 has 17 amino acids. The ends were cut back, 4 bases at V and 2 bases at J, with 16 bases in the middle. The CDR3 sequence is CASSPLGEYTGANVLTF. The CDR3 nucleotides are TGCGCCAGCAGCCCGCTCGGGGAGTATACTGGGGCCAACGTCCTGACTTTC.

Many counts were recorded for this clonotype. This chain joins TRBV5-5 and TRBJ1-3, with TRBD1 as a possible D gene (6 bases). The CDR3 extends over 16 amino acids. Germline V CDR1 and CDR2: SGHKS, YYEKEE (reference sequence). The V and J ends lost 0 bases and 4 bases respectively, with 14 bases between them. CDR3 nucleotides: TGTGCCAGCAGCTTGGGGCCAGGGGAATCCGGAAACACCATATATTTT. Amino acid sequence: CASSLGPGESGNTIYF.

This clonotype was recorded many times. The chain's CDR3 is CASSPLGNQPQHF. DNA of the CDR3: TGTGCCAGCAGTCCCCTCGGAAATCAGCCCCAGCATTTT. This chain uses TRBV27 with TRBJ1-5, with D uncertain. Trimming took 5 bases from V and 4 from J, leaving 9 bases between them. The germline CDR1 and CDR2 sequences are MNHEY and SMNVEV (reference sequence). CDR3 size: 13 residues.

This clonotype was recorded at least ten times. The chain uses TRBV20-1 and TRBJ2-1; 7 positions agree with TRBD2. CDR1 DFQATT and CDR2 SNEGSKA come from the germline V gene (reference sequence). The V and J ends lost 0 bases and 5 bases, in that order; junction bases with no gene match: 4. This CDR3 is built from 14 residues. CDR3: CSARDERDDNEQFF. The CDR3 bases are TGCAGTGCTAGAGATGAGCGGGACGACAATGAGCAGTTCTTC.

The chain is built from TRBV12-3 or TRBV12-4 and TRBJ2-2; no firm D call. V lost 8 bases, J lost 7 bases, and 20 bases lay in between. CDR3 length: 15 amino acids. The CDR3 DNA follows: TGTGCCAGCTCTCCCTCCAGGAGCCCCGTCGGGGAGCTGTTTTTT. The encoded protein is CASSPSRSPVGELFF.

This clonotype has a handful of counts. V usage is TRBV5-1 and J usage is TRBJ2-5; D not resolved. CDR3 length equals 13 residues. Germline V CDR1 and CDR2: SGHRS, YFSETQ. V gave up 4 bases and J gave up 0 bases, with 7 bases separating them. CDR3 protein: CASSTQDQETQYF. Here the CDR3 DNA reads TGCGCCAGCAGCACCCAGGACCAAGAGACCCAGTACTTC.

The rearrangement links TRBV11-1 to TRBJ2-4; 7 bases agree with TRBD1. CDR3 length equals 16 residues. From germline, CDR1 is SGHAT and CDR2 FQDESV (reference sequence). V shed 1 base, J shed 4 bases, and the junction held 7 bases outside the gene matches. The CDR3 DNA follows: TGTGCCAGCAGCTTAGTATTAGGGACAGAGAAAAACATTCAGTACTTC. Encoded protein: CASSLVLGTEKNIQYF.

This clonotype was seen at least ten times. This chain joins TRBV5-8 and TRBJ1-3, with D unclear. From germline, CDR1 is SGHTS and CDR2 YDEGEE. CDR3 size: 14 residues. Trimming removed 4 bases from V and 4 bases from J, with 12 bases in between. The CDR3: CASSLDSLGNTIYF. The CDR3 DNA reads TGTGCCAGCAGCCTCGACTCCCTCGGAAACACCATATATTTT.

This clonotype showed up just a few times. Here the CDR3 DNA reads TGCAGTGCCCGGACTAGCGGGAGGGAAGAATTTTCCTACAATGAGCAGTTCTTC. Its translation: CSARTSGREEFSYNEQFF. V and J are TRBV20-1 and TRBJ2-1; 15 bases are a match to TRBD2. Trimming took 6 bases from V and 1 from J; bases not matched to a gene: 10. The CDR3 covers 18 residues. CDR1 DFQATT and CDR2 SNEGSKA come from the germline V gene (reference sequence).